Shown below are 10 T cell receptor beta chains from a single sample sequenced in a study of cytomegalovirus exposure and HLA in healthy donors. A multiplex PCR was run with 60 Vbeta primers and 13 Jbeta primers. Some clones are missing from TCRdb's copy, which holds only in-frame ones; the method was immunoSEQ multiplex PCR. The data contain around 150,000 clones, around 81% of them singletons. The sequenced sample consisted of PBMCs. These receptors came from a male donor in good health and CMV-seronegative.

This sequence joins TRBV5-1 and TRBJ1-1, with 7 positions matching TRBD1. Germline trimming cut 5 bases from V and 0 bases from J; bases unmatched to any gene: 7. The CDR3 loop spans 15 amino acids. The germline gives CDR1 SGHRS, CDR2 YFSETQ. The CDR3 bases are TGCGCCAGCAGAATCGGGACAGCCATGAACACTGAAGCTTTCTTT. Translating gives CASRIGTAMNTEAFF.

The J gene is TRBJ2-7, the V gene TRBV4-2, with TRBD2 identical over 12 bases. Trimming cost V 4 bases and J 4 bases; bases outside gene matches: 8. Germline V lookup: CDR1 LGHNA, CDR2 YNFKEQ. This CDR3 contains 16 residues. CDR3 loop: CASSPLLAGGDYEQYF. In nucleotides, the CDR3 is TGTGCCAGCAGCCCTCTCCTAGCGGGGGGGGATTACGAGCAGTACTTC.

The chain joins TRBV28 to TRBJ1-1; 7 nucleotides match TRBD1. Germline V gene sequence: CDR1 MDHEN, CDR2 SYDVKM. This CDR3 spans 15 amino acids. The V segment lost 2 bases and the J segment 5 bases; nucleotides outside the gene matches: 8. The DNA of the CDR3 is TGTGCCAGCAGTTTACCGACAGGGCAAGGTACTGAAGCTTTCTTT. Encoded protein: CASSLPTGQGTEAFF.

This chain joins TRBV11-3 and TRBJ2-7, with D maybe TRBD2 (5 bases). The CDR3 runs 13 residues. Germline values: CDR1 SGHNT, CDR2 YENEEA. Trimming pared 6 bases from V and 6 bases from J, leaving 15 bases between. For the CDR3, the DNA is TGTGCCAGCAGTAATCGGATAGGGAGCGAGCAGTACTTC. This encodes CASSNRIGSEQYF.

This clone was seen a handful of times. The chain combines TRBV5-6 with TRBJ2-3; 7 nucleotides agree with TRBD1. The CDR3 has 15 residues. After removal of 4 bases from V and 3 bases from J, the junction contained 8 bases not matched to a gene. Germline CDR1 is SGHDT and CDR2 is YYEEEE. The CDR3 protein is CASSTYRGRTDTQYF. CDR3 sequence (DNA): TGTGCCAGCAGCACCTACAGGGGTCGGACAGATACGCAGTATTTT.

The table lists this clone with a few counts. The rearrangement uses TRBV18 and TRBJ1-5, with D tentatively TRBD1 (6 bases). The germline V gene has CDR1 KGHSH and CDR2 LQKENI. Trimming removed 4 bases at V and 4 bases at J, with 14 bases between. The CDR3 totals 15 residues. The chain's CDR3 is CASSRRQDWNQPQHF. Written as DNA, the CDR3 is TGTGCCAGCTCACGTCGACAGGATTGGAATCAGCCCCAGCATTTT.

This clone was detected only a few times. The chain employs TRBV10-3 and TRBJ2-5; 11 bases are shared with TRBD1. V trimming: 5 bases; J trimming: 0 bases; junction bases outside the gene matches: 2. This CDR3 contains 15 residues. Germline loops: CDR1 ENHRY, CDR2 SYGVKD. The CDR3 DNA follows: TGTGCCATCAGTCCGGGACAGGGGGACCAAGAGACCCAGTACTTC. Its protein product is CAISPGQGDQETQYF.

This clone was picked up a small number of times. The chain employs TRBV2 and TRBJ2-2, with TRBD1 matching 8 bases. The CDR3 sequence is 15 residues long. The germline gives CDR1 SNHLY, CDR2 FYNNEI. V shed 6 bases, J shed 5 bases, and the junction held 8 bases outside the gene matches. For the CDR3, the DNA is TGTGCCAGCAGGAGGACAGGGAGAGAGACCGGGGAGCTGTTTTTT. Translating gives CASRRTGRETGELFF.

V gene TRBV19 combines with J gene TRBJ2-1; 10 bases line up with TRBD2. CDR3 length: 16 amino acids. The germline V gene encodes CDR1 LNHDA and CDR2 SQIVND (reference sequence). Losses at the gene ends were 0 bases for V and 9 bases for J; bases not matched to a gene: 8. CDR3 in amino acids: CASSIEPSGRAGEQFF. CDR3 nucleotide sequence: TGTGCCAGTAGTATAGAGCCCAGCGGGAGGGCCGGTGAGCAGTTCTTC.

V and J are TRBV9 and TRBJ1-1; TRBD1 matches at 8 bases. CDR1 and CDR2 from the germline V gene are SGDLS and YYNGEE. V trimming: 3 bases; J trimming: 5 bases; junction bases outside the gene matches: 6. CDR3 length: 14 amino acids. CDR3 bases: TGTGCCAGCAGCGCTTGGACAGGGATTACTGAAGCTTTCTTT. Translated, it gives CASSAWTGITEAFF.